Below are 5 T cell receptor beta chains sequenced from a single sample in a study of Tregs in tolerant kidney transplant recipients. TCRdb keeps only in-frame clones here, not all; method: immunoSEQ multiplex PCR. The top ten clones hold approximately 3% of a sample with around 16,000 clones, over 50% of them seen once. No antigens are known for them. Sequencing was performed on Tregs from blood cultured with allogeneic cells. The receptors here all came from a human donor in good health.

The J gene is TRBJ1-4, the V gene TRBV30; D not resolved. V lost 1 base, J lost 5 bases, and 14 bases lay in between. Looked up from germline, CDR1 is GTSNPN and CDR2 is SVGIG (reference sequence). The CDR3 runs to 15 residues. The DNA for the CDR3 is TGTGCCTGGAGTGATGGAGTCCGCAGAAATGAAAAACTGTTTTTT. This gives the protein CAWSDGVRRNEKLFF.

V usage is TRBV6-1 and J usage is TRBJ2-7; 7 bases map to TRBD1. CDR3 size: 13 residues. Trimming removed 8 bases from V and 2 bases from J; junction bases left unmatched: 6. CDR1 and CDR2 from the germline V gene are MNHNS and SASEGT. CDR3 sequence: CASGRDRAYEQYF. The CDR3 bases are TGTGCCAGCGGAAGGGACAGAGCCTACGAGCAGTACTTC.

V gene TRBV15 combines with J gene TRBJ1-1, with a possible D match to TRBD1 (6 bases). The CDR3 consists of 14 residues. V dropped 4 bases and J dropped 1 base, with 10 bases sitting between them. Per the germline V gene, CDR1 is LNHNV and CDR2 is YYDKDF (reference sequence). DNA of the CDR3: TGTGCCACCAGCATCAGGACAGCGAACACTGAAGCTTTCTTT. It yields the protein CATSIRTANTEAFF. Combining the CDR3 with reference TRBV15 and TRBJ1-1 gives the whole variable domain DAMVIQNPRYQVTQFGKPVTLSCSQTLNHNVMYWYQQKSSQAPKLLFHYYDKDFNNEADTPDNFQSRRPNTSFCFLDIRSPGLGDTAMYLCATSIRTANTEAFFGQGTRLTVV.

This clone was seen repeatedly, ten times or more. The chain recombines TRBV27 with TRBJ2-7; D call uncertain. This CDR3 spans 15 amino acids. Trimming left V 8 bases short and J 3 bases short, with 20 bases between. From germline, CDR1 is MNHEY and CDR2 SMNVEV (reference sequence). The CDR3 DNA reads TGTGCCAGCCATATTATATGGTTGCAGGACTACGAGCAGTACTTC. Translated, it gives CASHIIWLQDYEQYF.

The J gene is TRBJ2-1, the V gene TRBV5-1; tentative D call: TRBD1 (6 bases). The CDR3 runs 14 residues. V lost 0 bases and J lost 6, with 10 bases in between. CDR1 and CDR2 (germline): SGHRS, YFSETQ. In nucleotides, the CDR3 is TGCGCCAGCAGCTTGGGTGGGGGCCGCAATGAGCAGTTCTTC. Residues: CASSLGGGRNEQFF.